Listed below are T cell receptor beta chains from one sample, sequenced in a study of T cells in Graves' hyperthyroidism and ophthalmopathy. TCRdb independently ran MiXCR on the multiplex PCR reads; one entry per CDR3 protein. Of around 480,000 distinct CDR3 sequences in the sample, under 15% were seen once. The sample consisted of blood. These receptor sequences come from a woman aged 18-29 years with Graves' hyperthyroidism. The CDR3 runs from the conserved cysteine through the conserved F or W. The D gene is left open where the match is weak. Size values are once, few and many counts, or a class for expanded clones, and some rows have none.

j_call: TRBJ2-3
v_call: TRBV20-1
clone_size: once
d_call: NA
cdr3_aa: CSAPIGNTQYF
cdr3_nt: TGCAGTGCACCGATTGGGAATACGCAGTATTTT

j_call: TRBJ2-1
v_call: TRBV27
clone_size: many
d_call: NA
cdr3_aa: CASKRGLSSYNEQFF
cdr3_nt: TGTGCCAGCAAACGGGGGCTTAGCTCCTACAATGAGCAGTTCTTC

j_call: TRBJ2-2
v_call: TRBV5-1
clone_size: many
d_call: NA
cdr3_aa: CASSTKFGGELFF
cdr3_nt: TGCGCCAGCAGCACTAAGTTTGGCGGGGAGCTGTTTTTT

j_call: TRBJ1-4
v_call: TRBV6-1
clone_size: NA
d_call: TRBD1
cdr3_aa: CASRTGVEKLFF
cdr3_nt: TGTGCCAGCAGGACAGGGGTGGAAAAACTGTTTTTT

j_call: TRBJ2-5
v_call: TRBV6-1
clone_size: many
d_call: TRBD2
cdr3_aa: CASSYWGGIQETQYF
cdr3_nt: TGTGCCAGCAGTTATTGGGGGGGTATCCAAGAGACCCAGTACTTC

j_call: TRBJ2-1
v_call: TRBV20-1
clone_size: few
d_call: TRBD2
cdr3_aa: CSASLADSYNEQFF
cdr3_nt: TGCAGTGCTTCACTAGCGGACTCCTACAATGAGCAGTTCTTC

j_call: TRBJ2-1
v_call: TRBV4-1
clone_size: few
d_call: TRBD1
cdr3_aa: CASSQVGTAGGVGEQFF
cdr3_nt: TGCGCCAGCAGCCAAGTCGGGACGGCAGGGGGAGTGGGTGAGCAGTTCTTC

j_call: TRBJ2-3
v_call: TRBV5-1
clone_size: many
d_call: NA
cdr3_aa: CASSLAGLGLTDTQYF
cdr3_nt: TGCGCCAGCAGCTTGGCAGGGCTGGGCCTCACAGATACGCAGTATTTT

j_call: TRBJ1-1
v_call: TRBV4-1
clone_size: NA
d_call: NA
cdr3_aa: CASSQFLTRRLNTEAFF
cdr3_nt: TGCGCCAGCAGCCAATTTCTGACCCGACGACTGAACACTGAAGCTTTCTTT

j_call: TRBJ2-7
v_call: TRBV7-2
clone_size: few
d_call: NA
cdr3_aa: CASSLGRAGAYEQYF
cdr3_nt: TGTGCCAGCAGCTTAGGCAGGGCAGGGGCCTACGAGCAGTACTTC

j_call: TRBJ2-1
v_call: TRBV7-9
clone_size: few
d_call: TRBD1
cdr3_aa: CASRLTGGTYNEQFF
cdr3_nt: TGTGCCAGCAGACTCACAGGGGGCACCTACAATGAGCAGTTCTTC

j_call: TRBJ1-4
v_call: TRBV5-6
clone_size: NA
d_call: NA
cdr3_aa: CASSFYTGQVNEKLFF
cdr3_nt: TGTGCCAGCAGCTTCTATACGGGACAAGTTAATGAAAAACTGTTTTTT

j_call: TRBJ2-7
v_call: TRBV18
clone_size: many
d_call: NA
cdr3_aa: CASSSRGRTSYEQYF
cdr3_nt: TGTGCCAGCTCATCCAGGGGGAGGACTTCCTACGAGCAGTACTTC

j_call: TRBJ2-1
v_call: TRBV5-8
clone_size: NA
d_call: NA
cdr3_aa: CASSQGRQRLPAYNEQFF
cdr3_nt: TGTGCCAGCAGCCAGGGCCGACAGCGACTCCCTGCCTACAATGAGCAGTTCTTC

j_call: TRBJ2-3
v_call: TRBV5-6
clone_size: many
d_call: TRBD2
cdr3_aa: CASSLLRGSTDTQYF
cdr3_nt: TGTGCCAGCAGCTTGTTGCGGGGGAGCACAGATACGCAGTATTTT

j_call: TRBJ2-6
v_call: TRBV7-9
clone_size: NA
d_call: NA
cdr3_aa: CGGTSGANVLTF
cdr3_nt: TGTGGAGGGACTTCTGGGGCCAACGTCCTGACTTTC

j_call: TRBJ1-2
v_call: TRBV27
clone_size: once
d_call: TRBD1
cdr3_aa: CASSLSNRGDYTF
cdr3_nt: TGTGCCAGCAGTTTATCGAACAGGGGGGACTACACCTTC

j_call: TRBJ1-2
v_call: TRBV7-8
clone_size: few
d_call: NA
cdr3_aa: CASSNSQGLGGYTF
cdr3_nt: TGTGCCAGCAGCAACTCACAGGGTCTCGGTGGCTACACCTTC

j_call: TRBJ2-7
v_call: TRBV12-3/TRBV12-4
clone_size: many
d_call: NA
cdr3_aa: CASSSLGVNEQYF
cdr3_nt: TGTGCCAGCAGCTCTCTGGGGGTGAACGAGCAGTACTTC

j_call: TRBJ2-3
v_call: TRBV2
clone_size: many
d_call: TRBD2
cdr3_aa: CASMGGRVTYTQYF
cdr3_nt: TGTGCCAGCATGGGCGGGAGGGTTACATATACGCAGTATTTT

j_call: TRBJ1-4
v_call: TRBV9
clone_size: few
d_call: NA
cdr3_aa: CASSVETWGEKLFF
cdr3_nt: TGTGCCAGCAGCGTCGAGACATGGGGTGAAAAACTGTTTTTT

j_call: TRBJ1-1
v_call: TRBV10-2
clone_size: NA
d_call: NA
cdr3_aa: CASSGAGGHRGTEAFF
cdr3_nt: TGCGCCAGCAGTGGGGCGGGGGGCCATAGGGGCACTGAAGCTTTCTTT

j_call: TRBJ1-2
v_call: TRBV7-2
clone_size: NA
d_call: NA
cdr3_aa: CASSTAQLGNGYTF
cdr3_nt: TGTGCCAGCAGCACGGCACAGCTAGGAAATGGCTACACCTTC

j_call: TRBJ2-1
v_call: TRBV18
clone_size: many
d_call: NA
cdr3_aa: CASLEEAGTYNEQFF
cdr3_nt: TGTGCCAGCCTCGAAGAGGCGGGAACCTACAATGAGCAGTTCTTC

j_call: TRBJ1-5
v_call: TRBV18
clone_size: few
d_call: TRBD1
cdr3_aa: CASSPDLTGARQPQHF
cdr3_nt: TGTGCCAGCTCACCAGACTTGACAGGGGCCCGGCAGCCCCAGCATTTT

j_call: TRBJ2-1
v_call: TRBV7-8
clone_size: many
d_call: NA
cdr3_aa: CASSRRLGWSYNEQFF
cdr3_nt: TGTGCCAGCAGCCGCCGGCTCGGGTGGTCCTACAATGAGCAGTTCTTC

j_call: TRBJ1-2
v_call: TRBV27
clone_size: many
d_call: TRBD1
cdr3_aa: CASSFRQGYGYTF
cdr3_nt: TGTGCCAGCAGTTTCCGACAGGGCTATGGCTACACCTTC

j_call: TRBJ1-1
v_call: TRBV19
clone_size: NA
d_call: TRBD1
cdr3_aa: CASSAGRTGGTEAFF
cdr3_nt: TGTGCCAGTAGTGCTGGAAGGACAGGGGGCACTGAAGCTTTCTTT

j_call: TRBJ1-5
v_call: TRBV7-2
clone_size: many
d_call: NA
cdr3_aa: CASSWGVRQPQHF
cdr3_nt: TGTGCCAGCAGTTGGGGGGTAAGGCAGCCCCAGCATTTT

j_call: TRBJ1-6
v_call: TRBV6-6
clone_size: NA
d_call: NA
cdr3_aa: CASSYSIGGGMWDSPLHF
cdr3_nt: TGTGCCAGCAGTTACTCGATAGGAGGGGGAATGTGGGATTCACCCCTCCACTTT

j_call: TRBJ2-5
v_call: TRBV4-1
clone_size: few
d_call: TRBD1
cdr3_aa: CASSQGTGGRETQYF
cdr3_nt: TGCGCCAGCAGCCAAGGGACAGGGGGTCGGGAGACCCAGTACTTC

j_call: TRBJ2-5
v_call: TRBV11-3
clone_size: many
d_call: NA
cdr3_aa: CASSLDVWQETQYF
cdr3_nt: TGTGCCAGCAGCTTAGATGTATGGCAAGAGACCCAGTACTTC

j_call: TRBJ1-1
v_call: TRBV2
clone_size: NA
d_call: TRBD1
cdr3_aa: CASSETGGSGNTEAFF
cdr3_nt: TGTGCCAGCAGTGAGACAGGGGGCTCGGGGAACACTGAAGCTTTCTTT

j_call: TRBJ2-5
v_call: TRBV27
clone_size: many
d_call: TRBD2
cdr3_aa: CATSRSSGGSETQYF
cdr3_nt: TGTGCCACCTCTAGAAGTAGCGGGGGGTCGGAGACCCAGTACTTC

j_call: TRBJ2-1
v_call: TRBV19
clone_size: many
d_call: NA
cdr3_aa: CASSIDRISSYNEQFF
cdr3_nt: TGTGCCAGTAGTATAGATCGAATTAGCTCCTACAATGAGCAGTTCTTC

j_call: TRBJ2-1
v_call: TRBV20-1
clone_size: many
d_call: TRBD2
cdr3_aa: CSASGFSGRAYNEQFF
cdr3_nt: TGCAGTGCTAGTGGGTTTAGCGGGAGGGCCTACAATGAGCAGTTCTTC

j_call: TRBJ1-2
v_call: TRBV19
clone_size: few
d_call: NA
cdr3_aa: CASTNNRRETGYGYTF
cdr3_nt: TGTGCCAGTACCAACAACCGCAGGGAGACCGGCTATGGCTACACCTTC

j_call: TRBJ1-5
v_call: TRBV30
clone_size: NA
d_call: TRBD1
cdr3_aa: CAWSLDRGYQPQHF
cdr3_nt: TGTGCCTGGAGCCTGGACAGGGGGTATCAGCCCCAGCATTTT

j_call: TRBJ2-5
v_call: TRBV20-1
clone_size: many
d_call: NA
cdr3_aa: CSATPRVWEETQYF
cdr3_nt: TGCAGTGCCACCCCCAGGGTTTGGGAGGAGACCCAGTACTTC

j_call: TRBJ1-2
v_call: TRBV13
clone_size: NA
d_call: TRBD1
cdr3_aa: CASTPGQGLYGYTF
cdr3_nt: TGTGCCAGCACCCCGGGACAGGGCCTCTATGGCTACACCTTC

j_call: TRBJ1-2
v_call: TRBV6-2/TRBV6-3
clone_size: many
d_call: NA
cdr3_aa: CASSYSGQTRRGYTF
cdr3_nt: TGTGCCAGCAGTTACTCGGGGCAGACGAGACGGGGCTACACCTTC

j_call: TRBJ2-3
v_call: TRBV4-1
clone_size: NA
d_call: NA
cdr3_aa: CASSQDIPTTDTQYF
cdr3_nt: TGCGCCAGCAGCCAAGATATCCCTACCACAGATACGCAGTATTTT

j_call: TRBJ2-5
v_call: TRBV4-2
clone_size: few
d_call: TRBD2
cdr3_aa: CASSQGFIIAGGGTQYF
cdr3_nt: TGTGCCAGCAGCCAGGGGTTTATAATAGCGGGAGGAGGGACCCAGTACTTC

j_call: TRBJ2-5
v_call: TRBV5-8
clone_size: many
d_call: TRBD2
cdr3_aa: CASSRGTSRETQYF
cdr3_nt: TGTGCCAGCAGCAGAGGGACTAGTAGAGAGACCCAGTACTTC

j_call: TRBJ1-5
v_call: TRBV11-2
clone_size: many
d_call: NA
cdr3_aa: CASSLGRNQPQHF
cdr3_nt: TGTGCCAGCAGCTTAGGACGGAATCAGCCCCAGCATTTT

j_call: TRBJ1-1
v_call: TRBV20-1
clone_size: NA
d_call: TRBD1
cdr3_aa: CSAPGTGGTDTEAFF
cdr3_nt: TGCAGTGCTCCCGGGACAGGGGGCACGGACACTGAAGCTTTCTTT

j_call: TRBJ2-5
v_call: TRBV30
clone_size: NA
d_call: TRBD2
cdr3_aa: CAWSVRLAGDETQYF
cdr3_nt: TGTGCCTGGAGTGTAAGACTAGCGGGAGACGAGACCCAGTACTTC

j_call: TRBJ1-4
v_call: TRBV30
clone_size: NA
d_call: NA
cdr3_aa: CAWVPRGYEKLFF
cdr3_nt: TGTGCCTGGGTCCCCCGGGGGTATGAAAAACTGTTTTTT

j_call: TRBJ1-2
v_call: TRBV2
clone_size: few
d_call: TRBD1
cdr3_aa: CASNQDRGSYGYTF
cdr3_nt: TGTGCCAGCAACCAAGACAGGGGATCCTATGGCTACACCTTC

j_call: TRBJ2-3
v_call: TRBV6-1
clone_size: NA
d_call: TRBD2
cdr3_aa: CASGWTSGTDTQYF
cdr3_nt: TGTGCCAGCGGCTGGACTAGCGGCACAGATACGCAGTATTTT

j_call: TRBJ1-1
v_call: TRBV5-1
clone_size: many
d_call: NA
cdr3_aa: CASEVGGMDTEAFF
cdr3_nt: TGCGCCAGCGAAGTCGGGGGTATGGACACTGAAGCTTTCTTT

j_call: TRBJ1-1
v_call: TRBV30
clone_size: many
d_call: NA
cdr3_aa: CAWSNGVEAFF
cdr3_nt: TGTGCCTGGAGTAATGGGGTTGAAGCTTTCTTT